The present TCR beta chain was sequenced within a study of regulatory T cells in long-lasting Graves disease. Arm-PCR with iRepertoire HTBI primers amplified the CDR3 regions for these TCR beta libraries. In the source study's methods: Samples jointly harbored 60 to 65 TRBV and about 15 TRBJ segments. TCRdb re-analysed the multiplex PCR reads in MiXCR, keeping a single row per CDR3 protein. The V and J calls reflect TCRdb's pipeline rather than the authors' work. The table includes about 470,000 distinct CDR3 sequences, 14% to 15% detected once. This clonotype was counted many times. Time point here: newly diagnosed GD, antithyroid drugs for less than 3 months. Preparation of the TCR library used RNA extracted from PBMCs. Xi'an, China, was home to the endocrinology department that provided patients. These data were also reused for a study on T cells in Graves' hyperthyroidism and ophthalmopathy. That source reports: Most thyroid clonotypes expanded above 0.001 were also detected in blood.

The input for sequencing was peripheral blood mononuclear cells (PBMCs), taken at new diagnosis, from a patient treated with antithyroid drugs. The origin of this receptor is a woman aged 30 to 39 with Graves disease.

In DNA form, the CDR3 reads TGTGCCAGCAGGATTGGACAGGGCAATCAGCCCCAGCATTTT. It specifies CASRIGQGNQPQHF. The gene calls are TRBV12-3 or TRBV12-4 and TRBJ1-5, with 7 bases aligning to TRBD1. The trim removed 6 bases at V and 2 bases at J, leaving 4 bases unmatched. CDR3 length: 14 amino acids.